This T cell receptor (beta chain) was identified in a study of tumor and adjacent non-tumor tissue in lung cancer. The template was RNA from unsorted bulk tissue. There are a few counts of this clonotype. A read error may account for a junction end that differs from germline. This CDR3 region has 14 residues. CDR1 SGHAT and CDR2 FQNNGV come from the germline V gene. Three rounds of nested PCR, following a modified ARM-PCR protocol, produced the TCRbeta library. TCRdb re-analysed the multiplex PCR reads in MiXCR, keeping a single row per CDR3 protein. The sample contains tens of thousands of distinct CDR3 sequences, around four fifths of which appear only once.

This chain joins TRBV11-2 and TRBJ2-1; D is unresolved. The sequenced material came from lung tumor tissue. This TCR was recovered from a woman aged 45 to 65 with non-small cell lung cancer. The CDR3 sequence is CASSFGITDNEQFF. In DNA form, the CDR3 reads TGTGCCAGTAGCTTTGGCATTACCGACAATGAGCAGTTCTTC.